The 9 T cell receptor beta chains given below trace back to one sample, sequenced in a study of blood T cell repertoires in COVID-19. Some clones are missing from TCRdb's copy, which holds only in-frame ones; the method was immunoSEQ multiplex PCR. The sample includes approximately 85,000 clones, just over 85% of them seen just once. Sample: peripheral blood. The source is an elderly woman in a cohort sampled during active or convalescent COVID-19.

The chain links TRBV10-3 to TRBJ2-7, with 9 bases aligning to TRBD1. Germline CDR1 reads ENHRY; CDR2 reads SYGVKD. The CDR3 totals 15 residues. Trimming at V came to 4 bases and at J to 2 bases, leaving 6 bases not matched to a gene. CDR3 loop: CAISAQDRGTYEQYF. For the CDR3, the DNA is TGTGCCATCAGTGCCCAAGACAGGGGGACCTACGAGCAGTACTTC.

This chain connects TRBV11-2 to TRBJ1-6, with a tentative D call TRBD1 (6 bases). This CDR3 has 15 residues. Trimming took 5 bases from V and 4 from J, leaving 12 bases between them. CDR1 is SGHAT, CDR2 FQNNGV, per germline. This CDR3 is CASSNGQTYNSPLHF. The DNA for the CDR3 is TGTGCCAGCAGCAACGGACAGACTTATAATTCACCCCTCCACTTT.

Here the CDR3 reads CASSISVSVRYGYTF. The CDR3 DNA sequence: TGTGCCAGTAGTATATCGGTCAGCGTCAGATATGGCTACACCTTC. V is TRBV19 and J is TRBJ1-2; D remains ambiguous. The CDR3 spans 15 residues. V gave up 2 bases and J gave up 5 bases, with 15 bases separating them. The germline gives CDR1 LNHDA, CDR2 SQIVND (reference sequence).

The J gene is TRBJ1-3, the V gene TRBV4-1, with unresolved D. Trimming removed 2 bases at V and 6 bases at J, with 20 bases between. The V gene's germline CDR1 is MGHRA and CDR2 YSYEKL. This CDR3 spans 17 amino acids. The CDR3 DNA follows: TGCGCCAGCAGCCAAAAGACTTGGTCCGACGATTCAAACACCATATATTTT. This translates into CASSQKTWSDDSNTIYF.

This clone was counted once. The CDR3 DNA reads as TGTGCCTGGGACAGGGAGAATGGTTCACCCCTCCACTTT. It codes for CAWDRENGSPLHF. The rearrangement joins TRBV30 to TRBJ1-6, with 7 bases fitting TRBD1. The length of the CDR3 is 13 residues. In germline, CDR1 is GTSNPN, CDR2 SVGIG (reference sequence). V trimming: 5 bases; J trimming: 9 bases; junction bases outside the gene matches: 7.

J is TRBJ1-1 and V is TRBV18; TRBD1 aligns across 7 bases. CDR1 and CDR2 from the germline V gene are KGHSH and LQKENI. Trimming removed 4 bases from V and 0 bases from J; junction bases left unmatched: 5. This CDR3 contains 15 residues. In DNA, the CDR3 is TGTGCCAGCTCACGGACAGGAACCATGAACACTGAAGCTTTCTTT. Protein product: CASSRTGTMNTEAFF.

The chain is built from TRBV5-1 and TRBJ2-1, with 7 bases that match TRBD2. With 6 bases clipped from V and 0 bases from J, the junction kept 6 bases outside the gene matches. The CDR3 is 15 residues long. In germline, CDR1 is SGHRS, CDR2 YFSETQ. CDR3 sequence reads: CASTKAGSSYNEQFF. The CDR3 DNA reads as TGCGCCAGCACCAAAGCGGGGAGCTCCTACAATGAGCAGTTCTTC.

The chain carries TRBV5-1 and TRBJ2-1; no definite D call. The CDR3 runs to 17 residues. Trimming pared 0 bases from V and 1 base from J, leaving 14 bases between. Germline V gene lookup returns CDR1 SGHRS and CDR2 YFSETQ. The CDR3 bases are TGCGCCAGCAGCTTGGGACACGGCCCAGGTTCCTACAATGAGCAGTTCTTC. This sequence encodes CASSLGHGPGSYNEQFF. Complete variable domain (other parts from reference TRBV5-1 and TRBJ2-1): KAGVTQTPRYLIKTRGQQVTLSCSPISGHRSVSWYQQTPGQGLQFLFEYFSETQRNKGNFPGRFSGRQFSNSRSEMNVSTLELGDSALYLCASSLGHGPGSYNEQFFGPGTRLTVL.

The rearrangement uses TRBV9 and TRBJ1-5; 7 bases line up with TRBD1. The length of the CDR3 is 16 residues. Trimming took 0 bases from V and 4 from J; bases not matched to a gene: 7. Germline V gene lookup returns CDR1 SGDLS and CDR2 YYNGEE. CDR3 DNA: TGTGCCAGCAGCGTAGGCTCAGGGGGGTTGAATCAGCCCCAGCATTTT. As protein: CASSVGSGGLNQPQHF.